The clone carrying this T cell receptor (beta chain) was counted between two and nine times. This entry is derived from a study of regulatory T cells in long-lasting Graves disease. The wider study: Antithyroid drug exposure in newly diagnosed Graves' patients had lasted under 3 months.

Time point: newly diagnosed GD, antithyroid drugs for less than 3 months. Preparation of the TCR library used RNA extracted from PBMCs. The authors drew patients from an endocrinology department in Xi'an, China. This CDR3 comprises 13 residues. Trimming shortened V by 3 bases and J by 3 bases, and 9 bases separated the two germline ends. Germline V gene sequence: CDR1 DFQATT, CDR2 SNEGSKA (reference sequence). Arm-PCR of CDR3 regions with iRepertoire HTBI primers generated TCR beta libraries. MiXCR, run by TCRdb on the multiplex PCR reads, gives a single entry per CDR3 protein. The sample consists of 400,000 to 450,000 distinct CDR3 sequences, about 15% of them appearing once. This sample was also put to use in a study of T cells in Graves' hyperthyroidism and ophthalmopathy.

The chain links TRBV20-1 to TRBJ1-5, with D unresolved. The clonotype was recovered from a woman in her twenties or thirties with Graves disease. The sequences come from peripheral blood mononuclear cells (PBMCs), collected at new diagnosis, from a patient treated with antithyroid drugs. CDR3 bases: TGCAGTGCTAGTTCCGTCCCCAATCAGCCCCAGCATTTT. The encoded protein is CSASSVPNQPQHF.